The clone carrying this T cell receptor beta chain has a count of ten or more. In germline, CDR1 is MNHEY, CDR2 SVGEGT. The CDR3 covers 12 residues. V was cut by 1 base and J by 10 bases, with 10 bases left in between. Described time point: pre-sensitization, week 0. Documented treatment: therapeutic diphenylcyclopropenone sensitization with weekly scalp DPC. Phlebotomy was performed prior to application of every patch test. Library construction involved attaching unique molecular identifiers to individual cDNA molecules, which allowed quantitative, reproducible TCR counting. TCRdb reanalysed the RACE reads using MiXCR and keeps one entry per CDR3 protein. The data show about 300,000 distinct CDR3 sequences, 4.5% to 7% seen once. These data originate in a study of human T cells and chemical hapten exposure. On the study more broadly: Slight volume differences across pooled libraries mainly accounted for varying per-sample TCR yields.

The TCR comes from a woman under 30 with alopecia areata. Some clones in this sample may be carry-over from other donors' samples. Source: whole blood, taken in connection with sensitization to the hapten diphenylcyclopropenone (DPC). The J gene is TRBJ1-2, the V gene TRBV6-2 or TRBV6-3, with no clear D. CDR3 nucleotide sequence: TGTGCCAGCAGTTACTTGCAGGACGTCTACACCTTC. Its translation is CASSYLQDVYTF.